What follows describes a single T cell receptor (beta chain). Antigen specificity is unknown. This entry comes from a study of lymphopenia after photon versus proton radiotherapy. Repertoires were generated with immunoSEQ multiplex PCR, while TCRdb's copy carries only in-frame clones and drops some. Of about 26,000 clones detected, approximately 85% appear once; the ten largest clones hold about 5.2%. V was clipped by 4 bases and J by 4 bases, with 7 bases between them. This CDR3 is 12 amino acids long. The germline CDR1 and CDR2 sequences are KGHSH and LQKENI. Study-level findings and limits: Proton therapy kept repertoires fairly stable, unlike photons, which gained effector/memory cells.

J is TRBJ1-2 and V is TRBV18; no firm D call. This clonotype originated in a young man with gastric cancer. Sequences were derived from peripheral blood, sampled from a patient treated with photon-based radiotherapy. The CDR3 coding sequence is TGTGCCAGCTCACAGGATACCTATGGCTACACCTTC. Translating it yields CASSQDTYGYTF.